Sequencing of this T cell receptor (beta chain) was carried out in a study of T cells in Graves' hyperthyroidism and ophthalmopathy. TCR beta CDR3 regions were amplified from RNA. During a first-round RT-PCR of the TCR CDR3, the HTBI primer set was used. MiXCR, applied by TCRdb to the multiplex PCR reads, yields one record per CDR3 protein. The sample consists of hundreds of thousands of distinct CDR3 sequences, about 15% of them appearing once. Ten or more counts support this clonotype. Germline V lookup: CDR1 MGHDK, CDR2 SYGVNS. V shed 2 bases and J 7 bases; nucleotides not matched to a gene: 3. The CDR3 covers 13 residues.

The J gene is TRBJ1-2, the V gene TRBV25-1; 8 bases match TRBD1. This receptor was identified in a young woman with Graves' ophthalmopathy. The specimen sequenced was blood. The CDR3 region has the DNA TGTGCCAGCAGTGAAGCCAGGGGGCCTGGCTACACCTTC. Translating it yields CASSEARGPGYTF.